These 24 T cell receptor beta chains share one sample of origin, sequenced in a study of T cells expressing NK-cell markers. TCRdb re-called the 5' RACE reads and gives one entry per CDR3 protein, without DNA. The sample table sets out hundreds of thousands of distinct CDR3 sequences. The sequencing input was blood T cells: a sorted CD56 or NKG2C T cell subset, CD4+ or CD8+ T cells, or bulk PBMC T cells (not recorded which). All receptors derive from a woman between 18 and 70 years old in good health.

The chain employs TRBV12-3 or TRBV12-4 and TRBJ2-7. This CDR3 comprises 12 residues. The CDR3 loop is CASSLTRIEQYF.

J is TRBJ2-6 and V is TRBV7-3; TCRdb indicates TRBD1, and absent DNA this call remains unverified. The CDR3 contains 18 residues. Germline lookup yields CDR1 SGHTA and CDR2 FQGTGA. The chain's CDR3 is CASRRTGRLSSGANVLTF.

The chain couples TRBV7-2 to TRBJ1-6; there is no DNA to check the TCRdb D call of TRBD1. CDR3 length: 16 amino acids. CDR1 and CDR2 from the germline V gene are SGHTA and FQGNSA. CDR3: CASSYGPQGAGSPLHF.

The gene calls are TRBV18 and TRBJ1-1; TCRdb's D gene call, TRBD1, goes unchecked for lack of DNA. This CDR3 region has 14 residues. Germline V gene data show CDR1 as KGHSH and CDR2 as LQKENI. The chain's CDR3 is CASSPMGTNTEAFF.

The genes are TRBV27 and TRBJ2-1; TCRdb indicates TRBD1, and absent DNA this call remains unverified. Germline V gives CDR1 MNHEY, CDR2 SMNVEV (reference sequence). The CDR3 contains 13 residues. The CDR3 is CASSPLQSNEQFF.

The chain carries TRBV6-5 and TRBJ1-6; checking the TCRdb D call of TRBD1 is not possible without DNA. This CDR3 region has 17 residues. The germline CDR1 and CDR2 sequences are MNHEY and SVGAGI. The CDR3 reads CASSYSIYGGSLSPLHF.

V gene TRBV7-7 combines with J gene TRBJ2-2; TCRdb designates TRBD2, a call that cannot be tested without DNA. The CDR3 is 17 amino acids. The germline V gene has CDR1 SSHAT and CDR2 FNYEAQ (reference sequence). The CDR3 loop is CASSSHTSGGGSKELFF.

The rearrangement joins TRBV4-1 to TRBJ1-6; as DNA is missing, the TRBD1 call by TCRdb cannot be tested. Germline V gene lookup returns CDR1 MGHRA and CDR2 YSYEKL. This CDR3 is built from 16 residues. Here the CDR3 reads CASSLPLGRTNSPLHF.

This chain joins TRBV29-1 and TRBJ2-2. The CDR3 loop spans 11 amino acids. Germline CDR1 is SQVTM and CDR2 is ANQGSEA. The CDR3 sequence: CSVGDTGELFF.

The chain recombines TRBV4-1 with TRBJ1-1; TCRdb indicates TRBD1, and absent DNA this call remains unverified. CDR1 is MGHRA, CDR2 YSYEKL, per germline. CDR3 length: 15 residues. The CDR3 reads CASSQGRTDLTEAFF.

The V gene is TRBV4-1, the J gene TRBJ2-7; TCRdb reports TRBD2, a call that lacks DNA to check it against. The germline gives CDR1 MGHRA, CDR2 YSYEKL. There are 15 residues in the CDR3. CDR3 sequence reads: CASSQDSGGLSEQYF.

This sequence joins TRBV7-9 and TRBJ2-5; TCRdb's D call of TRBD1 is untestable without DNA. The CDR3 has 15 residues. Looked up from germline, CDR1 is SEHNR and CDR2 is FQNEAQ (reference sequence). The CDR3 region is CASSALGTTKETQYF.

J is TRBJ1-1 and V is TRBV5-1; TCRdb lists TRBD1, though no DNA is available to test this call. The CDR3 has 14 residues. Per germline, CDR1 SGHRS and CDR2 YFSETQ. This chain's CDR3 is CASSLGLGDLEAFF.

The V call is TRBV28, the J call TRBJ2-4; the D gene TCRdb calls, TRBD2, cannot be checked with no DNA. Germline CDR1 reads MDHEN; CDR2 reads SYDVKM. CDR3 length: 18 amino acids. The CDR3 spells CASSPILVATSAKNIQYF.

CDR3 region: CSAPAGDRGNTIYF. The chain couples TRBV20-1 to TRBJ1-3; there is no DNA to check the TCRdb D call of TRBD1. The CDR3 totals 14 residues. Germline V gene data show CDR1 as DFQATT and CDR2 as SNEGSKA (reference sequence).

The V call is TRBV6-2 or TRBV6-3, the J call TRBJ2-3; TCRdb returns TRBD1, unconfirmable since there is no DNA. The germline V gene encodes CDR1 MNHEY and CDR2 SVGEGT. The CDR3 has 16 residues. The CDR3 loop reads CASRDPGTGVTDTQYF.

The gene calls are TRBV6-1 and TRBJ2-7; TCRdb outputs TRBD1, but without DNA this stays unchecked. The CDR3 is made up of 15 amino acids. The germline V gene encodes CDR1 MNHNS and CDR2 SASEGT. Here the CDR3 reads CASNRAGQGAWEQYF.

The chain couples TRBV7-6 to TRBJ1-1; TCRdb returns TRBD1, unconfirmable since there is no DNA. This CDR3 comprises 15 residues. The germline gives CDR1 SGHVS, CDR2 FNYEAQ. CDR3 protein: CASSLVTEVNTEAFF.

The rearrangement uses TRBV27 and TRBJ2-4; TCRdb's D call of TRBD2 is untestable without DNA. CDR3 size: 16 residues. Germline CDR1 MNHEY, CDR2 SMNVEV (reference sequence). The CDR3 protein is CASSPRAQGGKNIQYF.

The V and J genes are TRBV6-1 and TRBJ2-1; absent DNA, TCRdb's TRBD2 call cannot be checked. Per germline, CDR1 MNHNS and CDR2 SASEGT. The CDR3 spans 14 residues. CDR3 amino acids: CASSTGPTYNEQFF.

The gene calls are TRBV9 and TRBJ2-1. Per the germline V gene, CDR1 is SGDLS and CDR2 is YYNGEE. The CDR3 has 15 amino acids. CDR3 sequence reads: CASSVTTGRYNEQFF.

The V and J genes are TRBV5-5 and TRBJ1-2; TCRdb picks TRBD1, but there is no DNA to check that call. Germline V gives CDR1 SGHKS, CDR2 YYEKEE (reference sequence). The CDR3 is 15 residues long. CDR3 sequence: CASSFFLTENYGYTF.

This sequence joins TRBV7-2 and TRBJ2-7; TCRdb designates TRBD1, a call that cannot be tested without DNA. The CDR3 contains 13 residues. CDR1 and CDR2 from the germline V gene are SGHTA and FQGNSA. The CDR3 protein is CASSPYRGYEQYF.

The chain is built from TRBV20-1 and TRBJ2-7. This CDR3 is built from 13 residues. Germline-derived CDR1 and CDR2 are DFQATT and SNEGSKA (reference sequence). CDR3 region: CSASPSGSYEQYF.